The 2 T cell receptor beta chains below were found in one sample sequenced in a study of shared clonotypes between healthy human individuals. Naive CD8 populations comprised CD45RO-negative cells positively selected for CCR7, excluding terminally differentiated effector memory CD45RA+ cells. Clones were read by immunoSEQ multiplex PCR, and TCRdb kept only the in-frame ones, dropping some. The top ten clones hold approximately 1.7% of a sample with 2 million to 2.5 million clones, roughly 91% of them seen once. The sequencing sample was made of naive CD8+ T cells from PBMCs. The receptors stem from a young man in good health. Some clones in this sample may be carry-over from other donors' samples.

V is TRBV4-3 and J is TRBJ2-7; the match to TRBD2 covers 9 bases. The junction had 14 bases not matched to a gene; V was cut back by 2 bases and J by 3 bases. The CDR3 length is 18 residues. Germline CDR1 and CDR2: LGHNA and YSLEER. The CDR3 sequence: CASSQSKVPGLADYEQYF. In nucleotides, the CDR3 is TGCGCCAGCAGCCAATCGAAAGTCCCGGGACTAGCAGACTACGAGCAGTACTTC.

V is TRBV5-1 and J is TRBJ1-1, with TRBD1 matching over 7 bases. This CDR3 region has 16 residues. CDR1 is SGHRS, CDR2 YFSETQ, per germline. The V gene end was trimmed by 3 bases and the J gene end by 1 base; junction bases not matched to a gene: 9. The CDR3: CASSSGTAEENTEAFF. The CDR3 nucleotides read TGCGCCAGCAGCTCCGGGACAGCGGAAGAGAACACTGAAGCTTTCTTT.